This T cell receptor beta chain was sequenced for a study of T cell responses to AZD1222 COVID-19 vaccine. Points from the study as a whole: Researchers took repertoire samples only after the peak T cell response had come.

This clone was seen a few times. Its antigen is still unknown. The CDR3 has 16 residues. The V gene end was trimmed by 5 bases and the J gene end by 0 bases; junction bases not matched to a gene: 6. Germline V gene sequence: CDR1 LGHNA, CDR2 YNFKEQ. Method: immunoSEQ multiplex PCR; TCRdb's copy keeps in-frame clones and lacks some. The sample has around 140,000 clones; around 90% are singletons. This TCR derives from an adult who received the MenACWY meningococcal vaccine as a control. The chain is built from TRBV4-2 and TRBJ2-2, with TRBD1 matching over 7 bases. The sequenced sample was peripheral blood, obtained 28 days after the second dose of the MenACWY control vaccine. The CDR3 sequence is CASSSRTGTNTGELFF. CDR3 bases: TGTGCCAGCAGCTCCCGGACAGGCACGAACACCGGGGAGCTGTTTTTT.